Included here is one T cell receptor beta chain sequence, with context. Original methodology: Amplification from reference gene primers served as the basis for estimated nucleated cell counts. Sequencing used immunoSEQ multiplex PCR; TCRdb keeps in-frame clones, though not all of them. The D gene and trimming were derived from the DNA, and the V and J assignments and clone size from that table. This table holds approximately 180,000 clones, about 88% found once. This specimen belongs to a study of blood T cell repertoires in COVID-19. Cohort assignment relied on participant-reported clinical history. V trimming: 2 bases; J trimming: 4 bases; junction bases outside the gene matches: 3. The germline gives CDR1 SNHLY, CDR2 FYNNEI. The CDR3 loop spans 15 amino acids.

This clonotype was obtained from a woman in her thirties or forties with acute COVID-19. The chain is built from TRBV2 and TRBJ2-2, with 8 positions matching TRBD2. Source material: PBMCs or T cells enriched from blood (not recorded which). The CDR3 here is CASSESRGGTGELFF. The CDR3 DNA follows: TGTGCCAGCAGTGAATCCCGGGGGGGCACCGGGGAGCTGTTTTTT.